Sequencing of this T cell receptor (beta chain) was carried out in a study of OX40 agonist ivuxolimab in advanced cancers. Study-wide context: Intravenous ivuxolimab was administered to patients every 2 weeks at 0.01 to 10 mg/kg.

The protocol was immunoSEQ multiplex PCR, while the TCRdb copy is restricted to in-frame clones and leaves out a portion. This table holds nearly 60,000 clones, around 90% found once. In its sample, this clone was seen once. Drawing of blood for sampling happened at baseline, at cycle 4 day 1, and at cycle 7 day 1. The CDR3 loop spans 14 amino acids. Germline V lookup: CDR1 SEHNR, CDR2 FQNEAQ (reference sequence). Trimming shortened V by 2 bases and J by 1 base, and 8 bases separated the two germline ends. J is TRBJ2-5 and V is TRBV7-9, with D possibly being TRBD2 (6 bases). Source: CD4+ or CD8+ T cells sorted from blood, taken in a trial of the OX40 agonist ivuxolimab. This sequence was found in an adult with an advanced solid tumor such as melanoma, head and neck, liver or kidney cancer. The CDR3 DNA is TGTGCCAGCAGCTTAACTAGCCGCCAAGAGACCCAGTACTTC. Amino acid sequence: CASSLTSRQETQYF.